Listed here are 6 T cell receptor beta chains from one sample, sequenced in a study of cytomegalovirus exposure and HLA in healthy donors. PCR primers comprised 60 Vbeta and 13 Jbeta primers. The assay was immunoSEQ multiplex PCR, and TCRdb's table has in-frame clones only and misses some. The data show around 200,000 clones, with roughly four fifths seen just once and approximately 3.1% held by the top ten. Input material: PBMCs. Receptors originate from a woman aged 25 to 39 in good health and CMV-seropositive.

This CDR3 reads CASSLARRISGNTIYF. The CDR3 bases are TGTGCCAGCAGCTTGGCCAGGAGGATCTCTGGAAACACCATATATTTT. The genes are TRBV5-6 and TRBJ1-3, with D unresolved. Germline assignment: CDR1 SGHDT and CDR2 YYEEEE. CDR3 length: 16 residues. With 0 bases removed from V and 0 bases from J, the gap between germline ends came to 10 bases.

The CDR3 reads CASSELAGEETQYF. The CDR3 DNA is TGTGCCAGCAGTGAACTAGCGGGAGAAGAGACCCAGTACTTC. The rearrangement uses TRBV6-5 and TRBJ2-5, with 11 bases matching TRBD2. J lost 3 bases, V lost 5 bases, and 2 bases had no gene match. The CDR3 contains 14 residues. From germline, CDR1 is MNHEY and CDR2 SVGAGI.

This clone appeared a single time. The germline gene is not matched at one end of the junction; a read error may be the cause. CDR3 nucleotide sequence: TGTGCCAGCAGCCGTTCAAAAGGAGGGCCCTCCCACGAGCAGTACTTC. Protein sequence: CASSRSKGGPSHEQYF. The chain is built from TRBV7-8 and TRBJ2-7, with a tentative D call TRBD2 (6 bases). The germline CDR1 and CDR2 sequences are SGHVS and FQNEAQ. The CDR3 contains 16 residues. The complete variable domain, with remaining parts taken from reference TRBV7-8 and TRBJ2-7, reads GAGVSQSPRYKVAKRGQDVALRCDPISGHVSLFWYQQALGQGPEFLTYFQNEAQLDKSGLPSDRFFAERPEGSVSTLKIQRTQQEDSAVYLCASSRSKGGPSHEQYFGPGTRLTVT.

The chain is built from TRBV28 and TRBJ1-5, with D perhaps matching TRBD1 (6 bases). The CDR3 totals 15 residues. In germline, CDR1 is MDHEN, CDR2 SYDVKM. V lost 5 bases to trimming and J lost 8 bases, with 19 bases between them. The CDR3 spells CASSQGGYSFKPQHF. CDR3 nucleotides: TGTGCCAGCAGTCAAGGGGGATATAGCTTCAAGCCCCAGCATTTT.

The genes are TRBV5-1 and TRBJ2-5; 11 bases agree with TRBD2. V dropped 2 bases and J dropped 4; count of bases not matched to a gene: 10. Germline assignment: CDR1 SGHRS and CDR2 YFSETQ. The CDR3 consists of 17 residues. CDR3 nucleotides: TGCGCCAGCAGCTTTATGCTAGCGGGAGGATCTGGAGAGACCCAGTACTTC. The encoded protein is CASSFMLAGGSGETQYF.

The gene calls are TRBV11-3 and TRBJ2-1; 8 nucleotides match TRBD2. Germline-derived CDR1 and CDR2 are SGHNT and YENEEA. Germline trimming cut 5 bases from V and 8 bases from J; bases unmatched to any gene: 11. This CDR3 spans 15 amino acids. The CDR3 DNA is TGTGCCAGCAGCCAAGCGGGAGAGGTAGTCTATGAGCAGTTCTTC. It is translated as CASSQAGEVVYEQFF.